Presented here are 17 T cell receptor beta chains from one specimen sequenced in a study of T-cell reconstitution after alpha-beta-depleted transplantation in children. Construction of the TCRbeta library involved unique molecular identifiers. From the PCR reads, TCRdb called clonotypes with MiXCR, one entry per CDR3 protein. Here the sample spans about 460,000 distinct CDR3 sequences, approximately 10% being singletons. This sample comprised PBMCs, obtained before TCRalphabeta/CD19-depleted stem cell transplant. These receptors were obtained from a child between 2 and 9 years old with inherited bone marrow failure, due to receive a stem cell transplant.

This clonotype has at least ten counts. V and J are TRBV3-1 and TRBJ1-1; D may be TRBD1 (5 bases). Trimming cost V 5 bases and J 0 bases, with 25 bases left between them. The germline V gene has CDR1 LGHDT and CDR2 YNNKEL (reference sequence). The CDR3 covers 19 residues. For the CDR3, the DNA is TGTGCCAGCAGCTACAATTTGAGGGGACTGGGTCTCATGAACACTGAAGCTTTCTTT. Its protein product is CASSYNLRGLGLMNTEAFF.

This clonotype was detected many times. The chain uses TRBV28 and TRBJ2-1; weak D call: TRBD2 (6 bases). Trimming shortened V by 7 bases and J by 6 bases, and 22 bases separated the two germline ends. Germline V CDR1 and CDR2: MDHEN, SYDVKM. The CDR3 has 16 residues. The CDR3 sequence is CASTLTPGSLGNEQFF. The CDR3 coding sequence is TGTGCCAGCACCCTCACCCCCGGGAGCTTGGGCAATGAGCAGTTCTTC.

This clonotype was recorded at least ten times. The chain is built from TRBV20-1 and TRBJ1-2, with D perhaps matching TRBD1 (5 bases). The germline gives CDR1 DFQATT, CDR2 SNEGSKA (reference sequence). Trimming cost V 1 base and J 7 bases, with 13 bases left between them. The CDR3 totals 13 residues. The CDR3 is CSARGSGDRGYTF. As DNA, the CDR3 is TGCAGTGCTAGAGGGTCGGGGGACCGTGGCTACACCTTC.

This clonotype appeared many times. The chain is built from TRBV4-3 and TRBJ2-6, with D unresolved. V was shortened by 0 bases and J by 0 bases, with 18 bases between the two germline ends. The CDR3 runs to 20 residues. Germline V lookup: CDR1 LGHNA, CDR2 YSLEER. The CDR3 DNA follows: TGCGCCAGCAGCCAAGAAGGACCCGTCTGGCAGCTCTCTGGGGCCAACGTCCTGACTTTC. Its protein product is CASSQEGPVWQLSGANVLTF.

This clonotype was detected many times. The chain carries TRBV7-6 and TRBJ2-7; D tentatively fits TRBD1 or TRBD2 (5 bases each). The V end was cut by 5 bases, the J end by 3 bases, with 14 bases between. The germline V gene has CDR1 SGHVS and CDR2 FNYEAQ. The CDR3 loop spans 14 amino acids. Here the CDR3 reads CASSPGTDIYEQYF. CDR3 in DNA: TGTGCCAGCAGCCCCGGGACGGATATCTACGAGCAGTACTTC.

The CDR3 is CASSLVRVGKAFF. DNA for the CDR3: TGTGCCAGCAGTTTAGTTAGGGTTGGTAAAGCTTTCTTT. J is TRBJ1-1 and V is TRBV12-3 or TRBV12-4; D uncertain. Trimming took 1 base from V and 9 from J, leaving 12 bases between them. The CDR3 runs to 13 residues.

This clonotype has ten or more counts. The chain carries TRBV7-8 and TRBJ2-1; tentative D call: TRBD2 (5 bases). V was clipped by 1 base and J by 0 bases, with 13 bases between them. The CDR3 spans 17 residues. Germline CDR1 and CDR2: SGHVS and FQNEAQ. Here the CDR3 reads CASSLGRLGSSYNEQFF. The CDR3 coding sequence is TGTGCCAGCAGCTTAGGCAGACTGGGGAGCTCCTACAATGAGCAGTTCTTC.

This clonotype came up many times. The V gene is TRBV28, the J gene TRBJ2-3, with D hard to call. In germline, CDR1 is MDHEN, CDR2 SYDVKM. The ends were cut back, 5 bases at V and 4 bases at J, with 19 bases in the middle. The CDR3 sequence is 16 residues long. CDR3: CASSPSDAPTADTQYF. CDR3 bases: TGTGCCAGCAGTCCTTCGGACGCTCCGACCGCAGATACGCAGTATTTT.

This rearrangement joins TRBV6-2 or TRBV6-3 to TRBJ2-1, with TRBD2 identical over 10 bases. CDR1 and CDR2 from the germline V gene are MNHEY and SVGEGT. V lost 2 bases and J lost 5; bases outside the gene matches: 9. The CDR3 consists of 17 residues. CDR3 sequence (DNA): TGTGCCAGCAGTTACCGGGAACTAGCGGGAAAAGACAATGAGCAGTTCTTC. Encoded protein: CASSYRELAGKDNEQFF.

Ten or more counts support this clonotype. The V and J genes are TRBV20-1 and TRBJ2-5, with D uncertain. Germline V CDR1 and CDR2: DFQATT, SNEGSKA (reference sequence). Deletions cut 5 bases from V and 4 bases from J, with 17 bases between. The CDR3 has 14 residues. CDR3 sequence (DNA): TGCAGTGCTCCGGCTCTATCACGGTCAGAGACCCAGTACTTC. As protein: CSAPALSRSETQYF.

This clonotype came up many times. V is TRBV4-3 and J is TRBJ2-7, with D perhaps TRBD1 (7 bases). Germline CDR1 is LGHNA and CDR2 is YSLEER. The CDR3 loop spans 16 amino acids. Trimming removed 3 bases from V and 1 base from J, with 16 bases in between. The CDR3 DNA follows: TGCGCCAGCAGCCATGCCACGACAGGGACTTCCTACGAGCAGTACTTC. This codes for CASSHATTGTSYEQYF.

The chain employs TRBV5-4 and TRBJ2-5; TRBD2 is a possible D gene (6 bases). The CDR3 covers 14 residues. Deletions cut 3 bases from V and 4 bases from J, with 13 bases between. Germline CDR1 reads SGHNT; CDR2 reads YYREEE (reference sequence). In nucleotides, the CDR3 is TGTGCCAGCAGCTGGGACTGGGGCGGAGAGACCCAGTACTTC. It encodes CASSWDWGGETQYF.

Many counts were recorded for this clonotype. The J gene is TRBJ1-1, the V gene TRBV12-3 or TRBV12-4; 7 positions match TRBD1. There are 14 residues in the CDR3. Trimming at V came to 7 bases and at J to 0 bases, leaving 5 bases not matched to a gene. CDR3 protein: CASTTTGVNTEAFF. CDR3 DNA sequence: TGTGCCAGCACCACCACAGGGGTGAACACTGAAGCTTTCTTT.

CDR3 coding DNA: TGTGCCAGCAAACCCAGCGGGATCACTACTAGCACAGATACGCAGTATTTT. Translation: CASKPSGITTSTDTQYF. This rearrangement joins TRBV27 to TRBJ2-3; 7 bases are shared with TRBD2. Per the germline V gene, CDR1 is MNHEY and CDR2 is SMNVEV (reference sequence). This CDR3 region has 17 residues. Germline trimming cut 7 bases from V and 0 bases from J; bases unmatched to any gene: 13.

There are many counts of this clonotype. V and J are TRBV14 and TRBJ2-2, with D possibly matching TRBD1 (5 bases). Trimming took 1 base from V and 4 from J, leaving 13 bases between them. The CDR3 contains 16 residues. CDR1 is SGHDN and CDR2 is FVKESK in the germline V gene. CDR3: CASSQVFREPTGELFF. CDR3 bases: TGTGCCAGCAGCCAAGTCTTCAGGGAACCCACCGGGGAGCTGTTTTTT.

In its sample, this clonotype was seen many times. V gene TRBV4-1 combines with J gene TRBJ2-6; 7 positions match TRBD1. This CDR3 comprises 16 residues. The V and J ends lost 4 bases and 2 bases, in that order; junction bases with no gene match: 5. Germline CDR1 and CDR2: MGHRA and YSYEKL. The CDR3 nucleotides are TGCGCCAGCAGCCGATCGGGACAGACTGGGGCCAACGTCCTGACTTTC. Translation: CASSRSGQTGANVLTF.

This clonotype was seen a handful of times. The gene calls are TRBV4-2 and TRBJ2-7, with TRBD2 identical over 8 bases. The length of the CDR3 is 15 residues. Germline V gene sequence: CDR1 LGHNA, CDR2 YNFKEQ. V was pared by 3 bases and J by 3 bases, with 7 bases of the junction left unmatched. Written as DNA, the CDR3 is TGTGCCAGCAGCCAGAGCCTAGCGGGTGACTACGAGCAGTACTTC. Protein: CASSQSLAGDYEQYF.